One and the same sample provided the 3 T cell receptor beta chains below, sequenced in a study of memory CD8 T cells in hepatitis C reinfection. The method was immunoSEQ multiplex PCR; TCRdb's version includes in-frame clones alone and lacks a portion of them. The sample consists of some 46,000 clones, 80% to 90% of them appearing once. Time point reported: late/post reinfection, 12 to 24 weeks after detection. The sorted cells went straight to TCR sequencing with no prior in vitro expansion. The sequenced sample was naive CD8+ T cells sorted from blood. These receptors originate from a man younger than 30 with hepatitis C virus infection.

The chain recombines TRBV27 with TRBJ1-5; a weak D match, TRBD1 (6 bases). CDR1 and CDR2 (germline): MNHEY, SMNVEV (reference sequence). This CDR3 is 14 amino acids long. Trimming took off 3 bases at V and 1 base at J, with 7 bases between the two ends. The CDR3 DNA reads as TGTGCCAGCAGTTTGGGGACAAGCAATCAGCCCCAGCATTTT. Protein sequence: CASSLGTSNQPQHF.

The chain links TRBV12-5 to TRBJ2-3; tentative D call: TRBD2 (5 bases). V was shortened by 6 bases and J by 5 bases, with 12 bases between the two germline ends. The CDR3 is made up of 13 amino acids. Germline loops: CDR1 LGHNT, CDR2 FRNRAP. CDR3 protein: CASGPSGLDTQYF. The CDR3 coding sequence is TGTGCTAGTGGCCCCTCGGGGTTAGATACGCAGTATTTT.

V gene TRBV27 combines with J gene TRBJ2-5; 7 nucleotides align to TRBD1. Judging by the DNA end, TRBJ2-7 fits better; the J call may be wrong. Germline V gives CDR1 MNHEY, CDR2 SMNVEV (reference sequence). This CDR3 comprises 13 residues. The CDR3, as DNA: TGTGCCAGCAGTTTGGGACAGACCTACGAGCAGTACTTC. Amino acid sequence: CASSLGQTYEQYF.